What follows are 14 T cell receptor beta chains derived from one specimen sequenced in a study of tumor-infiltrating lymphocytes in oesophageal squamous cell carcinoma. TCRdb ran MiXCR on the PCR reads and lists one entry per CDR3 protein. This sample carries about 11,000 distinct CDR3 sequences, 52% of them seen once, and the ten largest clones take roughly 20%. The sample was esophageal tumor tissue. These receptors all come from a female donor with esophageal squamous cell carcinoma.

The CDR3 spells CASTMNSGGTYEQYF. CDR3 sequence (DNA): TGTGCCAGCACTATGAATAGCGGGGGTACCTACGAGCAGTACTTC. The V call is TRBV28, the J call TRBJ2-1; TRBD2 matches at 9 bases. Near its end, the DNA agrees better with TRBJ2-7, so the J call may be wrong. Per germline, CDR1 MDHEN and CDR2 SYDVKM. The CDR3 covers 15 residues.

To note about this clonotype: A much larger clone is a single base away; this may be a read error. The chain combines TRBV7-6 with TRBJ2-5; the D gene is possibly TRBD1 (6 bases). The J call may be incorrect, as the DNA end agrees better with TRBJ2-1. Germline V gene lookup returns CDR1 SGHVS and CDR2 FNYEAQ. The CDR3 contains 17 residues. The CDR3 here is CASSLATGRYGQETQFF. Here the CDR3 DNA reads TGTGCCAGCAGCTTAGCGACAGGTCGTTATGGGCAAGAGACCCAGTTCTTC.

The chain combines TRBV20-1 with TRBJ2-3; no reliable D call. This CDR3 spans 12 amino acids. The germline V and J ends were trimmed by 0 bases and 6 bases, with 7 bases remaining between them. The germline V gene encodes CDR1 DFQATT and CDR2 SNEGSKA (reference sequence). The CDR3 spells CSARDHGDTQYF. The CDR3 nucleotides are TGCAGTGCTAGAGATCATGGGGATACGCAGTATTTT.

The V call is TRBV12-3 or TRBV12-4, the J call TRBJ2-1, with TRBD2 matching 13 bases. J gave up 3 bases and V 5 bases, and 7 bases lay outside the gene matches. The CDR3 is 17 amino acids. CDR3 loop: CASSHSGTSGNYNEQFF. CDR3 bases: TGTGCCAGCAGTCATTCCGGGACTAGCGGGAACTACAATGAGCAGTTCTTC.

This clonotype was seen a handful of times. This chain joins TRBV7-9 and TRBJ2-1; 7 bases align to TRBD1. TRBJ2-5 matches the DNA end more closely, so the J call is doubtful. The CDR3 is 14 amino acids. The germline V gene encodes CDR1 SEHNR and CDR2 FQNEAQ (reference sequence). This CDR3 reads CASSLGAGGKTQYF. CDR3 DNA: TGTGCCAGCAGCTTAGGCGCAGGGGGAAAGACCCAGTACTTC.

The chain carries TRBV7-3 and TRBJ2-3, with 9 nucleotides matching TRBD1. Germline V gene lookup returns CDR1 SGHTA and CDR2 FQGTGA. V lost 5 bases to trimming and J lost 6 bases; unmatched junction nucleotides: 9. CDR3 size: 15 residues. DNA for the CDR3: TGTGCCAGCAGCCCCCGGACAGGGGCCCCGGATACGCAGTATTTT. Its translation is CASSPRTGAPDTQYF.

The rearrangement uses TRBV11-2 and TRBJ2-5, with 11 bases fitting TRBD2. Near its end, the DNA agrees better with TRBJ2-1, so the J call may be wrong. The CDR3 runs to 16 residues. Germline V lookup: CDR1 SGHAT, CDR2 FQNNGV. The CDR3 here is CASSFLAGGIINEQFF. Written as DNA, the CDR3 is TGTGCCAGCAGCTTTTTAGCGGGAGGGATCATCAATGAGCAGTTCTTC.

V gene TRBV12-3 or TRBV12-4 combines with J gene TRBJ2-1; 11 nucleotides line up with TRBD1. Trimming took 3 bases from V and 12 from J; bases not matched to a gene: 4. The CDR3 sequence is 13 residues long. Here the CDR3 reads CASSFRTGGPQFF. Written as DNA, the CDR3 is TGTGCCAGCAGTTTTAGGACAGGGGGCCCGCAGTTCTTC.

This clonotype turned up a few times. V and J are TRBV7-2 and TRBJ2-5; D uncertain. Gene TRBJ2-7 matches the end of the DNA better, so the J call may be wrong. This CDR3 has 14 amino acids. Germline V gene data show CDR1 as SGHTA and CDR2 as FQGNSA. CDR3 nucleotides: TGTGCCAGCAGCTTAGTTGATAGAGCCTACGAGCAGTACTTC. Amino acid sequence: CASSLVDRAYEQYF.

By share, this clonotype counts as medium-sized. The V call is TRBV5-1, the J call TRBJ2-1, with TRBD2 matching over 12 bases. Germline V gene sequence: CDR1 SGHRS, CDR2 YFSETQ. The CDR3 loop spans 15 amino acids. V was pared by 0 bases and J by 8 bases, with 3 bases of the junction left unmatched. CDR3 sequence (DNA): TGCGCCAGCAGCTTGGGACTAGCGGGGGTGGATGAGCAGTTCTTC. Amino acids: CASSLGLAGVDEQFF.

The chain has TRBV7-3 and TRBJ2-1, with D uncertain. The CDR3 spans 15 residues. Trimming took 0 bases from V and 3 from J, leaving 9 bases between them. From germline, CDR1 is SGHTA and CDR2 FQGTGA. In DNA, the CDR3 is TGTGCCAGCAGCTTAACGAGTTCGAACTACAATGAGCAGTTCTTC. Protein sequence: CASSLTSSNYNEQFF.

As regards this clonotype: Here the CDR3 omits its conserved ending phenylalanine or tryptophan, so a read error is the likely source. The DNA is omitted, as the CDR3 cannot be located on it reliably, and the CDR3 follows TCRdb's listing. The chain has TRBV7-8 and TRBJ1-6. CDR1 and CDR2 (germline): SGHVS, FQNEAQ. The CDR3 extends over 8 residues, inclusive of both ends. The CDR3 here is CASSSSTS.

CDR3 in DNA: TGTGCCAGCAGCTTAGTCGGCGGGAACACTGAAGCTTTCTTT. Amino acids: CASSLVGGNTEAFF. V gene TRBV7-8 combines with J gene TRBJ1-1, with D unresolved. CDR1 is SGHVS and CDR2 is FQNEAQ in the germline V gene. The CDR3 has 14 amino acids. The V end was cut by 1 base, the J end by 1 base, with 7 bases between.

The V and J genes are TRBV7-2 and TRBJ2-4; 7 bases match TRBD1. The DNA end is more similar to TRBJ2-7, so the J call may be wrong. Germline lookup yields CDR1 SGHTA and CDR2 FQGNSA. This CDR3 spans 15 amino acids. This CDR3 reads CASSLSGQISYEQYF. As DNA, the CDR3 is TGTGCCAGCAGCTTATCGGGACAGATCTCCTACGAGCAGTACTTC.